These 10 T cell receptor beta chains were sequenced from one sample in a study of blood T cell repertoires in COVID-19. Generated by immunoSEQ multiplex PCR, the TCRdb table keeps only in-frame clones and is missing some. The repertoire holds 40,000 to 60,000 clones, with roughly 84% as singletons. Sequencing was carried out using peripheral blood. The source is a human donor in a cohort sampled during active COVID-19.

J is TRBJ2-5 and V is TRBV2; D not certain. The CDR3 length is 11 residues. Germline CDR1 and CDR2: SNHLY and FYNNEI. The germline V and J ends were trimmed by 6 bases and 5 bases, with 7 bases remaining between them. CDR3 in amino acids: CASRLGETQYF. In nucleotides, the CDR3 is TGTGCCAGCAGGCTCGGGGAGACCCAGTACTTC.

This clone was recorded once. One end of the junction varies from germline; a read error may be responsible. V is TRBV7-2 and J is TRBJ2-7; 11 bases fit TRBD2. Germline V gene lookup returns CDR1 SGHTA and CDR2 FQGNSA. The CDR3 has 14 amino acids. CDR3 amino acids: CASSIAGGPYEQYF. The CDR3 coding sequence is TGTGCCAGCAGCATAGCGGGAGGGCCCTACGAGCAGTACTTC.

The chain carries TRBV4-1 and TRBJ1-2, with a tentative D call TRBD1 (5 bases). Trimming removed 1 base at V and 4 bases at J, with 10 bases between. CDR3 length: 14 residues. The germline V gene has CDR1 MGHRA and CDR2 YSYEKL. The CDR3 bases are TGCGCCAGCAGCCAAGTCAGGGAAACCTATGGCTACACCTTC. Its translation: CASSQVRETYGYTF.

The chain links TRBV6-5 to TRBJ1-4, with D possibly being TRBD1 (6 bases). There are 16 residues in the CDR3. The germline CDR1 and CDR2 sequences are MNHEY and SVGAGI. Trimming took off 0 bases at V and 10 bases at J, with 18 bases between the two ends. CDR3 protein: CASSYSQGPGGRKLFF. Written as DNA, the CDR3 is TGTGCCAGCAGTTACTCTCAAGGGCCCGGGGGGCGAAAACTGTTTTTT.

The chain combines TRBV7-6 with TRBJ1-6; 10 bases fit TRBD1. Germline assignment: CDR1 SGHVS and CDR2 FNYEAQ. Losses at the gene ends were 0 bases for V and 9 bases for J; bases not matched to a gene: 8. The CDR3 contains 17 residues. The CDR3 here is CASSLAPGQGNRSPLHF. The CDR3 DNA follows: TGTGCCAGCAGCTTAGCGCCGGGACAGGGGAATCGTTCACCCCTCCACTTT.

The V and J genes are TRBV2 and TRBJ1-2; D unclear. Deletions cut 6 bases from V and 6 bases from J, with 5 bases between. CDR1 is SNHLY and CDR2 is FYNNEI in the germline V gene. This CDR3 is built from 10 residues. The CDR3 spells CASRVDGYTF. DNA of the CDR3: TGTGCCAGCAGGGTAGATGGCTACACCTTC.

For the CDR3, the DNA is TGTGCCAGTCGAGCGGGCCGGCCCTCTTTGGGTCAGCCCCAGCATTTT. It specifies CASRAGRPSLGQPQHF. J is TRBJ1-5 and V is TRBV19; D gene ambiguous. This CDR3 has 16 residues. Trimming stripped 8 bases from V and 6 bases from J, with 23 bases between. The V gene's germline CDR1 is LNHDA and CDR2 SQIVND (reference sequence).

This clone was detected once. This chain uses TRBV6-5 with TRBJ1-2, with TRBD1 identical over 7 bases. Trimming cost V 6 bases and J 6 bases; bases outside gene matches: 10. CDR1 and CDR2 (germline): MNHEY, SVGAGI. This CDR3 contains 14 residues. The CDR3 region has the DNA TGTGCCAGCAGGAGGGCAGGGGGGTCGGATGGCTACACCTTC. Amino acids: CASRRAGGSDGYTF.

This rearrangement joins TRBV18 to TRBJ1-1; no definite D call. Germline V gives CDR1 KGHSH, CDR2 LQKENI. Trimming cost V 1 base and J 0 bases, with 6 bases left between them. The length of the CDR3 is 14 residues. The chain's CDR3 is CASSPLAVNTEAFF. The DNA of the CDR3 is TGTGCCAGCTCACCACTGGCAGTGAACACTGAAGCTTTCTTT.

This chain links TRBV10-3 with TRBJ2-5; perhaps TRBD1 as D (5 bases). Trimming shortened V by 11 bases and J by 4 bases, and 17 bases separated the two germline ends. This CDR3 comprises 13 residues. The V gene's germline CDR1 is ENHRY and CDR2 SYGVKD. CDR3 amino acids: CAAGPRQLETQYF. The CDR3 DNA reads TGTGCCGCAGGCCCGAGACAGCTAGAGACCCAGTACTTC.